The clone carrying this T cell receptor (beta chain) was found many times. The antigen is unknown. The data were obtained in a study of T cells after yellow fever vaccination. The wider study: Fractions low in cell number were prepared with SMART-Seq v4 Ultra Low Input.

V was clipped by 5 bases and J by 6 bases, with 10 bases between them. The CDR3 totals 12 residues. Per germline, CDR1 SGHTA and CDR2 FQGNSA. Study-wide findings and caveats: Primary-vaccination clones mostly resurfaced post-booster (96% CD4, roughly 87% CD8). Abundant bulk-derived clonotypes could contaminate FACS-sorted repertoires.

Generation of TCR cDNA used 5'RACE template switching (which added a universal primer site and UMIs). TCRdb used MiXCR to reprocess the 5' RACE reads, holding one entry per CDR3 protein. Of 100,000 to 150,000 distinct CDR3 sequences detected, under 8.5% appear once; the ten largest clones hold about 2.7%. The sample here was CD4+ T cells sorted from PBMCs, taken approximately 11 days after the first yellow fever vaccination. The genes are TRBV7-2 and TRBJ1-2; tentatively, D is TRBD1 (5 bases). The clonotype originates from a young man who received the YFV17D yellow fever vaccine. This chain's CDR3 is CASSVDSHGYTF. As DNA, the CDR3 is TGTGCCAGCAGCGTCGACAGCCATGGCTACACCTTC.